This T cell receptor (beta chain) is from a study of beta chain features in type 1 diabetes. Overall study: Sorted cells numbering some 110 million were examined across all samples.

Expressed TCRB transcripts were sequenced, since all the RNA that had been isolated was reverse transcribed. Data came from immunoSEQ multiplex PCR; TCRdb stores just in-frame clones and leaves some out. The data contain 600,000 to 650,000 clones, less than 20% of them singletons. The sequenced material came from naive CD4+ T cells from blood. This TCR derives from a man younger than 30 in good health.

Written as DNA, the CDR3 is TGTGCCAGCAGTTTAAGGGGGCAGGCGGACATTCAGTACTTC. It specifies CASSLRGQADIQYF. The chain recombines TRBV27 with TRBJ2-4, with TRBD1 matching 7 bases. The germline V gene encodes CDR1 MNHEY and CDR2 SMNVEV (reference sequence). The CDR3 covers 14 residues. Trimming at V came to 2 bases and at J to 8 bases, leaving 6 bases not matched to a gene.